The clone carrying this T cell receptor beta chain was seen only a few times. Its antigen is still unknown. This sample is drawn from a study of T-cell memory formation after mild COVID-19. On the study more broadly: The TCR clusters were mostly specific to one donor. General study results and limits: Pre-infection memory showed some responding clones, and this suggested that cross-reactive memory joined. Clones from the second wave (peaking day 37) had unconfirmed SARS-CoV-2 specificity.

From 5'RACE with constant-segment primers came TCR alpha and TCR beta cDNA libraries that carried sample barcodes and UMIs. TCRdb fed the 5' RACE reads into MiXCR, producing one record per CDR3 protein. The sample consists of some 45,000 distinct CDR3 sequences, 27% of them appearing once. Trimming cost V 1 base and J 1 base, with 5 bases left between them. From germline, CDR1 is DFQATT and CDR2 SNEGSKA (reference sequence). The CDR3 length is 12 residues. The sequenced sample was PBMCs or a T cell subset sorted from them (not recorded which). This TCR derives from a man aged 18 to 35 who had mild COVID-19 (a few samples of this study predate the infection). Cell type and time point are not known. The V gene is TRBV20-1, the J gene TRBJ2-7; D is undetermined. CDR3 amino acids: CSARAGSYEQYF. Here the CDR3 DNA reads TGCAGTGCTAGAGCTGGTTCCTACGAGCAGTACTTC.